The present T cell receptor (beta chain) was sequenced within a study of CD8+ T cells in alopecia areata. Study-level information: Tofacitinib was taken orally by treated patients, and the dose was 5 to 10 mg twice daily.

The study's findings and limits: Scalp sample data also include resident alphabeta T cells from normal skin. Lesional scalp, especially alopecia totalis/universalis, showed higher clonality than normal scalp.

This clone was seen only once. Its specificity is not known. The CDR3 contains 13 residues. Germline-derived CDR1 and CDR2 are MDHEN and SYDVKM. V dropped 7 bases and J dropped 3 bases, with 12 bases sitting between them. Sequencing templates came from extracted RNA that was reverse transcribed into cDNA. TCRdb's table, derived via immunoSEQ multiplex PCR, lists solely in-frame clones and lacks some. The data contain about 180,000 clones, around 63% of them seen just once; the ten biggest clones take up 1.7%. This chain connects TRBV28 to TRBJ2-5; D not resolved. The source material was CD4+ T cells sorted from blood, sampled at week 0. The clonotype was recovered from a human donor with alopecia areata. The CDR3 is CASISSGEETQYF. The CDR3 nucleotides read TGTGCCAGCATCAGTTCTGGAGAAGAGACCCAGTACTTC. Supplemented by reference TRBV28 and TRBJ2-5, the full variable domain reads DVKVTQSSRYLVKRTGEKVFLECVQDMDHENMFWYRQDPGLGLRLIYFSYDVKMKEKGDIPEGYSVSREKKERFSLILESASTNQTSMYLCASISSGEETQYFGPGTRLLVL.